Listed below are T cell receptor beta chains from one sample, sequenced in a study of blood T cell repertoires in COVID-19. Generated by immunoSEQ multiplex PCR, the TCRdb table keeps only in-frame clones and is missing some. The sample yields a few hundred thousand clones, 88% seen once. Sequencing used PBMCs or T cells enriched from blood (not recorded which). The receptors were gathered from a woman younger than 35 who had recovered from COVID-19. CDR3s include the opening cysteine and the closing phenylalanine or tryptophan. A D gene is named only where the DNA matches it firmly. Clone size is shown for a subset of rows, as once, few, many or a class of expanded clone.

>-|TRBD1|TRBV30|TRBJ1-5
TGTGCCTGGAGTAGCAGGGACAGGGGCAATCAGCCCCAGCATTTT
CAWSSRDRGNQPQHF
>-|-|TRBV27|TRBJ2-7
TGTGCCAGCAGTTTATCCGGAGGGACGGGGGCCTACGAGCAGTACTTC
CASSLSGGTGAYEQYF
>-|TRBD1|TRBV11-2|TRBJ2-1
TGTGCCAGCAGCTTAGATAGACAGGGGGTTGGCAATGAGCAGTTCTTC
CASSLDRQGVGNEQFF
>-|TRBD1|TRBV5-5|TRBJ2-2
TGTGCCAGCAGCTACTGGACAGGGAACACCGGGGAGCTGTTTTTT
CASSYWTGNTGELFF
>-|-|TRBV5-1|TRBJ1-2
TGCGCCAGCTCAAGGGGGATAATGGGAGATGGCTACACCTTC
CASSRGIMGDGYTF
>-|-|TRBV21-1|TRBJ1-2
TGTGCCAGCGCAGGGCGGCAGGGGGCGACCTATGGCTACACCTTC
CASAGRQGATYGYTF
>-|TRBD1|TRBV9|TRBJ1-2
TGTGCCAGCAGCGTGTCCAGGGGGCTTGGCTACACCTTC
CASSVSRGLGYTF
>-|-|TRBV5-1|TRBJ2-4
TGCGCCAGCAGCTTGGCGGACATTCAGTACTTC
CASSLADIQYF
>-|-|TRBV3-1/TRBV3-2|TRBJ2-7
TGTGCCAGCCACCATGAGGCAGCGGGCTCCTACGAGCAGTACTTC
CASHHEAAGSYEQYF
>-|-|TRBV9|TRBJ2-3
TGTGCCAGCAGCGTAGCCCCAACAGGGAGCACAGATACGCAGTATTTT
CASSVAPTGSTDTQYF
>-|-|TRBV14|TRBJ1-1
TGTGCCAGCAGCCAAGATCTCGGGGGATGGGCCACTGAAGCTTTCTTT
CASSQDLGGWATEAFF
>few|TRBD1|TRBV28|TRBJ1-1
TGTGCCAGCAGTCCCGCTGCAGGGACAGGGAGCACTGAAGCTTTCTTT
CASSPAAGTGSTEAFF
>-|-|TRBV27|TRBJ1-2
TGTGCCAGCAGCCCGGGCTATGGCTACACCTTC
CASSPGYGYTF
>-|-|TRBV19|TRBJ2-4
TGTGCCAGTAAACAGCTAGCCAAAAACATTCAGTACTTC
CASKQLAKNIQYF
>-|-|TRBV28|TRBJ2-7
TGTGCCAGCAGCCCACTTGGAGGGGGCCACGAGCAGTACTTC
CASSPLGGGHEQYF
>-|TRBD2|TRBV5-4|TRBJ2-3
TGTGCCAGCAGCTGGGGACTAGCGGGGGGCACAGATACGCAGTATTTT
CASSWGLAGGTDTQYF
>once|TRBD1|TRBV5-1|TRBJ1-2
TGCGCCAGCAGCCCGGGGACAGGGGTCTATGGCTACACCTTC
CASSPGTGVYGYTF